Listed below are T cell receptor beta chains from one sample, sequenced in a study of blood T cell repertoires in COVID-19. Method: immunoSEQ multiplex PCR; TCRdb's copy keeps in-frame clones and lacks some. The sample lists 350,000 or so clones, more than 85% seen once, with approximately 18% in the top ten. The sequenced material came from PBMCs or T cells enriched from blood (not recorded which). These receptors all come from a woman aged 25 to 39 who had recovered from COVID-19. The CDR3 runs from the conserved cysteine through the conserved F or W. The D gene is left open where the match is weak. Rows give clone size only sometimes, using once, few, many, or a class for an expanded clone.

j_call: TRBJ1-5; v_call: TRBV4-3; d_call: -; clone_size: -; cdr3_aa: CASSQIYGGNQPQHF; cdr3_nt: TGCGCCAGCAGCCAAATTTACGGGGGCAATCAGCCCCAGCATTTT
j_call: TRBJ2-1; v_call: TRBV19; d_call: TRBD1; clone_size: -; cdr3_aa: CATNLGQGTYNEQFF; cdr3_nt: TGTGCCACTAACCTGGGACAGGGCACCTACAATGAGCAGTTCTTC
j_call: TRBJ2-5; v_call: TRBV24-1; d_call: -; clone_size: -; cdr3_aa: CATSDLIRGDQETQYF; cdr3_nt: TGTGCCACCAGTGATTTGATCCGCGGCGACCAAGAGACCCAGTACTTC
j_call: TRBJ2-1; v_call: TRBV10-3; d_call: TRBD2; clone_size: -; cdr3_aa: CAISGSGGLAGELYNEQFF; cdr3_nt: TGTGCCATCAGTGGTTCTGGGGGACTAGCGGGGGAACTGTACAATGAGCAGTTCTTC
j_call: TRBJ2-7; v_call: TRBV4-2; d_call: TRBD1; clone_size: once; cdr3_aa: CASSQEGQGASYEQYF; cdr3_nt: TGTGCCAGCAGCCAAGAAGGGCAGGGGGCGTCCTACGAGCAGTACTTC
j_call: TRBJ1-5; v_call: TRBV9; d_call: -; clone_size: -; cdr3_aa: CASSRQQNQPQHF; cdr3_nt: TGTGCCAGCAGCCGACAGCAGAATCAGCCCCAGCATTTT
j_call: TRBJ2-5; v_call: TRBV7-9; d_call: TRBD2; clone_size: few; cdr3_aa: CASSSPGLAGVETQYF; cdr3_nt: TGTGCCAGCAGCTCTCCCGGACTAGCGGGGGTGGAGACCCAGTACTTC
j_call: TRBJ2-5; v_call: TRBV7-3; d_call: TRBD2; clone_size: -; cdr3_aa: CASSGGLAGTETQYF; cdr3_nt: TGTGCCAGCAGCGGGGGACTAGCGGGAACGGAGACCCAGTACTTC
j_call: TRBJ1-4; v_call: TRBV28; d_call: TRBD1; clone_size: -; cdr3_aa: CASSLRGQPVSNEKLFF; cdr3_nt: TGTGCCAGCAGTCTACGGGGACAGCCCGTTTCTAATGAAAAACTGTTTTTT
j_call: TRBJ1-2; v_call: TRBV7-2; d_call: TRBD1; clone_size: -; cdr3_aa: CASSFNRGNYGYTF; cdr3_nt: TGTGCCAGCAGCTTCAACAGGGGGAACTATGGCTACACCTTC
j_call: TRBJ2-3; v_call: TRBV5-4; d_call: -; clone_size: once; cdr3_aa: CASSLGMGRGTDTQYF; cdr3_nt: TGTGCCAGCAGCTTGGGTATGGGGAGAGGCACAGATACGCAGTATTTT
j_call: TRBJ1-2; v_call: TRBV28; d_call: TRBD1; clone_size: few; cdr3_aa: CASRSGQGYGYTF; cdr3_nt: TGTGCCAGCAGGTCGGGACAGGGCTATGGCTACACCTTC